Included here is one TCR beta chain sequence, with context. Its target is not known. The sample is drawn from a study of T cell responses to AZD1222 COVID-19 vaccine. The CDR3 contains 15 residues. Germline assignment: CDR1 MGHRA and CDR2 YSYEKL. The germline V and J ends were trimmed by 3 bases and 7 bases, with 18 bases remaining between them. Study results and limitations: The sample set comprised mostly white British donors with more females, and clonal diversity was possibly underestimated.

Here immunoSEQ multiplex PCR was the method, and the copy in TCRdb shows in-frame clones only, minus some. The table has 180,000 or so clones, 85% to 90% seen once. The sample was peripheral blood, taken on day 0 of AZD1222 vaccination. This TCR came from an adult in good health. The V call is TRBV4-1, the J call TRBJ1-2; D unresolved. The CDR3 reads CASSQWEGAGSGYTF. The CDR3 coding sequence is TGCGCCAGCAGCCAGTGGGAAGGCGCGGGGAGTGGCTACACCTTC.